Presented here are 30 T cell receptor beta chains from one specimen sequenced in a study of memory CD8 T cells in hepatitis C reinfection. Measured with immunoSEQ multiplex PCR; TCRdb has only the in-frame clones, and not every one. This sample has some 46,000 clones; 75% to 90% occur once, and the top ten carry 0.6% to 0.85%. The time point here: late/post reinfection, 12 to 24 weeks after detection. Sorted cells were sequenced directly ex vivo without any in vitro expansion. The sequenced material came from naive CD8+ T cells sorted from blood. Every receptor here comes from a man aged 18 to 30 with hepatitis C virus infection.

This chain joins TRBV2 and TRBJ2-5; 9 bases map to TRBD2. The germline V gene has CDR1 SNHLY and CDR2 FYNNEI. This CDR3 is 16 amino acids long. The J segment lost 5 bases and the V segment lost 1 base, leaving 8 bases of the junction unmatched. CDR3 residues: CASSEGAGLAGETQYF. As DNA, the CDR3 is TGTGCCAGCAGTGAAGGGGCGGGACTAGCCGGGGAGACCCAGTACTTC.

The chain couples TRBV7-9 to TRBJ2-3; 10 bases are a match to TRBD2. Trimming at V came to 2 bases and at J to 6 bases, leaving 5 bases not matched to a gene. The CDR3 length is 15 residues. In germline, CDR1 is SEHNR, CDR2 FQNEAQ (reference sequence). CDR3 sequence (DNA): TGTGCCAGCAGCTTAACGCTAGCGGGGGAGGATACGCAGTATTTT. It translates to CASSLTLAGEDTQYF. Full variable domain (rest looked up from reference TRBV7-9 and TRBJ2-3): DTGVSQNPRHKITKRGQNVTFRCDPISEHNRLYWYRQTLGQGPEFLTYFQNEAQLEKSRLLSDRFSAERPKGSFSTLEIQRTEQGDSAMYLCASSLTLAGEDTQYFGPGTRLTVL.

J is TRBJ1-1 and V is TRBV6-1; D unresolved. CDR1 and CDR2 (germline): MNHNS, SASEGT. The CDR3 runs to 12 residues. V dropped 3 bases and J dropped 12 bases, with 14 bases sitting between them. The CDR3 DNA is TGTGCCAGCAGTGATTCGGGAGGTCGGACTTTCTTT. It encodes CASSDSGGRTFF.

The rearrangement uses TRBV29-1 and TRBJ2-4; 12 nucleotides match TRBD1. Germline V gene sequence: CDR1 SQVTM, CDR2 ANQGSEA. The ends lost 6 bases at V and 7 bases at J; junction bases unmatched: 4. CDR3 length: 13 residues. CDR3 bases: TGCAGCGTCGCGGGACAGGGGGCTAACATTCAGTACTTC. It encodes CSVAGQGANIQYF.

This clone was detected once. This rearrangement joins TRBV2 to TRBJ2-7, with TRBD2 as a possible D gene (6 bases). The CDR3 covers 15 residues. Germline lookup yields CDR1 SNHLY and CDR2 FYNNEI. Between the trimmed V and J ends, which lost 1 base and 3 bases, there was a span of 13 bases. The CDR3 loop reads CASSEGRDSYYEQYV. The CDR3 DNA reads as TGTGCCAGCAGTGAAGGGAGGGATTCCTACTACGAGCAGTACGTC.

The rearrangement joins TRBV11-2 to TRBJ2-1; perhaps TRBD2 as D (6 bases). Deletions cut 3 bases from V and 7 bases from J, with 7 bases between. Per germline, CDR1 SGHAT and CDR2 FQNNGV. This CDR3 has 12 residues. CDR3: CASSFAGNEQFF. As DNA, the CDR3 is TGTGCCAGCAGCTTTGCGGGGAATGAGCAGTTCTTC.

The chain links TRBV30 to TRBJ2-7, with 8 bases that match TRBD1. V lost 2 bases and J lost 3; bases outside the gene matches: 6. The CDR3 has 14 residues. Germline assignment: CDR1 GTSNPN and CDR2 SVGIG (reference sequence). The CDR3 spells CAWSPWTGSYEQYV. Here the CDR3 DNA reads TGTGCCTGGAGTCCCTGGACAGGGAGCTACGAGCAGTACGTC.

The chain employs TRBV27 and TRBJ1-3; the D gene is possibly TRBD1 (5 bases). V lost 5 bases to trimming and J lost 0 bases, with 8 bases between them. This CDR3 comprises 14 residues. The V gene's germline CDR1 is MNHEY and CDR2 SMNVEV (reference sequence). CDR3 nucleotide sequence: TGTGCCAGCAGTCAGGGTCCCTCTGGAAACACCATATATTTT. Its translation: CASSQGPSGNTIYF.

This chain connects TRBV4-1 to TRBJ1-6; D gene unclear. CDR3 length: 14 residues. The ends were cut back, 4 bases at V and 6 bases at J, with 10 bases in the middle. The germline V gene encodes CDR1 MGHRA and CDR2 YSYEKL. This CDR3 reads CASSPFGSNSPLHF. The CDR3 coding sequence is TGCGCCAGCAGCCCCTTTGGTAGTAATTCACCCCTCCACTTT.

DNA for the CDR3: TGCGCCAGCAGCCTCAGACTAGCGGCTTACAATGAGCAGTTCTTC. Translating gives CASSLRLAAYNEQFF. This chain joins TRBV4-3 and TRBJ2-1; 9 positions agree with TRBD2. Germline V gene lookup returns CDR1 LGHNA and CDR2 YSLEER. The CDR3 runs to 15 residues. J was trimmed by 4 bases and V by 4 bases; bases with no gene match: 5.

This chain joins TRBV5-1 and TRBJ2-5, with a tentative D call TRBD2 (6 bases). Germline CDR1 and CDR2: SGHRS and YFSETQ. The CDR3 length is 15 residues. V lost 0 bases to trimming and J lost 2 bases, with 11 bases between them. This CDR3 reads CASSLASGTQETQYF. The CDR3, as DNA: TGCGCCAGCAGCTTGGCCTCCGGGACTCAAGAGACCCAGTACTTC.

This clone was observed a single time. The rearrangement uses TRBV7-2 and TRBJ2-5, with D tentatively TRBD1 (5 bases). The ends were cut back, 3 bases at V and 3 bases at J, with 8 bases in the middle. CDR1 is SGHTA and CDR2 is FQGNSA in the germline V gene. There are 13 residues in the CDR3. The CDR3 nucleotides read TGTGCCAGCAGCTTCAGGGTTGAAGAGACCCAGTACTTC. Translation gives CASSFRVEETQYF.

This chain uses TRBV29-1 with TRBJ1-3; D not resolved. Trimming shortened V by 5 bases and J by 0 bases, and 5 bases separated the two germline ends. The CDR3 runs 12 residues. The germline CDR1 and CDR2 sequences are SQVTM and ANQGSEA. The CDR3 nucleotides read TGCAGCGTTCGGGACTCTGGAAACACCATATATTTT. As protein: CSVRDSGNTIYF.

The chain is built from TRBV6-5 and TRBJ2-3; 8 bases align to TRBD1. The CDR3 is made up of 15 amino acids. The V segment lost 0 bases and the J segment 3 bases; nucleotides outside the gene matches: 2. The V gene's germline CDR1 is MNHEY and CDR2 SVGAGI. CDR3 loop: CASSYSQGATDTQYF. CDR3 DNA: TGTGCCAGCAGTTACTCTCAGGGGGCGACAGATACGCAGTATTTT.

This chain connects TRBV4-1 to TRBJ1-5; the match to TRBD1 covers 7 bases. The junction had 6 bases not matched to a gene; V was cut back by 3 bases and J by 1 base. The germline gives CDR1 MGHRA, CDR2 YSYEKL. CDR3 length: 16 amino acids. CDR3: CASSQSGTDSNQPQHF. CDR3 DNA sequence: TGCGCCAGCAGCCAGTCCGGGACAGACAGCAATCAGCCCCAGCATTTT.

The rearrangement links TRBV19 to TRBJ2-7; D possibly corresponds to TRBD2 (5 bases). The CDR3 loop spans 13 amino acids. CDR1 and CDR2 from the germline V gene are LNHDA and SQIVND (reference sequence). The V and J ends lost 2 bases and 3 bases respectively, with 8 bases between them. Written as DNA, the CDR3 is TGTGCCAGTAGTATACGGGATGGCTACGAGCAGTACGTC. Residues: CASSIRDGYEQYV.

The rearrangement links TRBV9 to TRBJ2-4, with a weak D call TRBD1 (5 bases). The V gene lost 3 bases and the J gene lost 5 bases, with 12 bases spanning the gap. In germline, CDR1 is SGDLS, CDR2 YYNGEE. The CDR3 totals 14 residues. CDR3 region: CASSAGQGQNIQYF. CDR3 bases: TGTGCCAGCAGCGCCGGACAAGGCCAAAACATTCAGTACTTC.

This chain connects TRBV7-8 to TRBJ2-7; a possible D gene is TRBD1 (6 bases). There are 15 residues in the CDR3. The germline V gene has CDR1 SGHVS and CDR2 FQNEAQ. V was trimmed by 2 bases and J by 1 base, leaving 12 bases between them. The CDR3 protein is CASSLHQGPSYEQYF. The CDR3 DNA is TGTGCCAGCAGCTTACACCAGGGGCCTTCCTACGAGCAGTACTTC.

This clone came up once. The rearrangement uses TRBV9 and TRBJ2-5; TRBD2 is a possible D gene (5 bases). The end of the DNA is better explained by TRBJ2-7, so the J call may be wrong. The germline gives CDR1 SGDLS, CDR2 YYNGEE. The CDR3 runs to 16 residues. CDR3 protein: CASSAREGALPYEQYF. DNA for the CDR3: TGTGCCAGCAGCGCCCGCGAGGGAGCGCTACCCTACGAGCAGTACTTC.

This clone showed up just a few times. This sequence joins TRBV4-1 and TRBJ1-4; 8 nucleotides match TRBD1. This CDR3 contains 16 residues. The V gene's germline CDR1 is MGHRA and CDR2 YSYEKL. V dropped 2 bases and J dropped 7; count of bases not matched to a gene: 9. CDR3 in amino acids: CASSQHPGQVAEKLFF. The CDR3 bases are TGCGCCAGCAGCCAACATCCGGGACAGGTTGCTGAAAAACTGTTTTTT.

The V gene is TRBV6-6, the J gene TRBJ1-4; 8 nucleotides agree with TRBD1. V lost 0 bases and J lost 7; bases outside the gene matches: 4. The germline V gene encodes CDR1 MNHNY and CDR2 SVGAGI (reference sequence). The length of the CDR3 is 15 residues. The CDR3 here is CASSYSTGGSEKLFF. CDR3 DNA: TGTGCCAGCAGTTACTCTACAGGGGGTAGTGAAAAACTGTTTTTT.

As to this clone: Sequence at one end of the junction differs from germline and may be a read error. CDR3 sequence (DNA): TGTGCCAGCAGCTCGGGAGGGACTAGCGGGAGGATACTCACAGATACGCAGTACTTT. Translated: CASSSGGTSGRILTDTQYF. The J gene is TRBJ2-3, the V gene TRBV5-6; 15 nucleotides agree with TRBD2. This CDR3 region has 19 residues. The germline V gene encodes CDR1 SGHDT and CDR2 YYEEEE.

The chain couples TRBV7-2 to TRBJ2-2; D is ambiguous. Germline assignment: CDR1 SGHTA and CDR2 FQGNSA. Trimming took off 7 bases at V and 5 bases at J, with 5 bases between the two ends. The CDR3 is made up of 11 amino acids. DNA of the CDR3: TGTGCCAGCACCTATACCGGGGAGCTGTTTTTT. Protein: CASTYTGELFF.

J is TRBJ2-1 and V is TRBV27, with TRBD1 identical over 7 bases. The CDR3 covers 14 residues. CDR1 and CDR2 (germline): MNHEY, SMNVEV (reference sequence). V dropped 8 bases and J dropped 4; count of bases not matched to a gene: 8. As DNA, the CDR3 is TGTGCCAGCCATCGACAGGGTCCTTACAATGAGCAGTTCTTC. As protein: CASHRQGPYNEQFF.

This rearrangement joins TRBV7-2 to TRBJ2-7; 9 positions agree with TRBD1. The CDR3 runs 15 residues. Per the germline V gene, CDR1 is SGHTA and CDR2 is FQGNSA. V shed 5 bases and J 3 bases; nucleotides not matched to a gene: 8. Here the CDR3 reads CASSPPGQGYYEQYF. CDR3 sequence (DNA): TGTGCCAGCAGCCCTCCGGGACAGGGATACTACGAGCAGTACTTC.

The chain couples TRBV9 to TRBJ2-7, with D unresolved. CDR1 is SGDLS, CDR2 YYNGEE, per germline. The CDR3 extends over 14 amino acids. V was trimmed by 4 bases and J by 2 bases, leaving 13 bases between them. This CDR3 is CASSPHELAYEQYF. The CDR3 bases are TGTGCCAGCAGCCCCCACGAATTAGCCTACGAGCAGTACTTC.

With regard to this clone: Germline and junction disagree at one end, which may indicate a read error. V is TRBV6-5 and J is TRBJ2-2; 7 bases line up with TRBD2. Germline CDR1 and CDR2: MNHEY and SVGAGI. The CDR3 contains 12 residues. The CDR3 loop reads CVSTGRAGELFF. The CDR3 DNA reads TGTGTCAGCACTGGGAGGGCCGGGGAGCTGTTTTTT.

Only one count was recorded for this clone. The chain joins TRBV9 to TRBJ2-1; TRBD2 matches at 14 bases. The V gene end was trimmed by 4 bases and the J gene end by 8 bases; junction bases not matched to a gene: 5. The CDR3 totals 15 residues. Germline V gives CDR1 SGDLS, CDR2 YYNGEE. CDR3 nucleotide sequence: TGTGCCAGCAGCACCGGGACTAGCGGGAGCTATGAGCAGTTCTTC. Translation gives CASSTGTSGSYEQFF.

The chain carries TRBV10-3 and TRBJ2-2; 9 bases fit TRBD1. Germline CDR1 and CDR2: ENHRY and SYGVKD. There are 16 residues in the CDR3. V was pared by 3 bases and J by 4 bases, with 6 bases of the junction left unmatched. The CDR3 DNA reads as TGTGCCATCAGTGAAGGGACAGGGTGGGGCACCGGGGAGCTGTTTTTT. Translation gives CAISEGTGWGTGELFF.

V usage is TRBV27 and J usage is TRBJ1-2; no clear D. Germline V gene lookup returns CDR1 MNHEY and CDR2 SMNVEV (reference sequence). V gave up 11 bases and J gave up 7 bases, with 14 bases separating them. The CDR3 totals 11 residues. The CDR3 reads CAVFSRGGYTF. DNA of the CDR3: TGTGCCGTCTTTTCAAGAGGTGGCTACACCTTC.